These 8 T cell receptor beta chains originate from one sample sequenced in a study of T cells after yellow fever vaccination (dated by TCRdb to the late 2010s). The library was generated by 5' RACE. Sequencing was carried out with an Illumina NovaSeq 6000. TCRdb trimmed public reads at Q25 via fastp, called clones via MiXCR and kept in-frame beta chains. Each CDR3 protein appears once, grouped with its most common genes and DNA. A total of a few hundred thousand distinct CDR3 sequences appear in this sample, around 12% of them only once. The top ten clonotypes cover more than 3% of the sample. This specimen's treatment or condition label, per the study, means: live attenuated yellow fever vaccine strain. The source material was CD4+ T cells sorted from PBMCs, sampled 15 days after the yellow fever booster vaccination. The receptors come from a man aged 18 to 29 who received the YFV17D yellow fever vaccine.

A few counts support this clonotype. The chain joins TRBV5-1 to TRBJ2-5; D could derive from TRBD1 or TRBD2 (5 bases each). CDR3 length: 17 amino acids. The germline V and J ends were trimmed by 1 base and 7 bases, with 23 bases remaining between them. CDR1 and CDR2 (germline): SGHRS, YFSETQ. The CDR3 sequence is CASSLQGIGNTAGTQYF. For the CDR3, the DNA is TGCGCCAGCAGCTTGCAGGGTATTGGAAATACGGCGGGGACCCAGTACTTC. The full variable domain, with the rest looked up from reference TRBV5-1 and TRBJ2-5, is KAGVTQTPRYLIKTRGQQVTLSCSPISGHRSVSWYQQTPGQGLQFLFEYFSETQRNKGNFPGRFSGRQFSNSRSEMNVSTLELGDSALYLCASSLQGIGNTAGTQYFGPGTRLLVL.

CDR3 amino acids: CASSLGGQGGTQYF. CDR3 in DNA: TGTGCCAGCAGCTTAGGGGGGCAGGGAGGGACCCAGTACTTC. The chain links TRBV7-2 to TRBJ2-5; D possibly uses TRBD1 or TRBD2 (6 bases each). Trimming shortened V by 1 base and J by 7 bases, and 13 bases separated the two germline ends. The germline CDR1 and CDR2 sequences are SGHTA and FQGNSA. The CDR3 has 14 residues.

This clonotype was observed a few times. The CDR3 nucleotides are TGCGCCAGCTCGGCGGGGGGTAGACAAGAGACCCAGTACTTC. Protein: CASSAGGRQETQYF. The rearrangement joins TRBV5-1 to TRBJ2-5; 8 bases align to TRBD2. Unmatched junction bases numbered 7, after V lost 7 bases and J lost 2 bases. The germline gives CDR1 SGHRS, CDR2 YFSETQ. The CDR3 has 14 residues.

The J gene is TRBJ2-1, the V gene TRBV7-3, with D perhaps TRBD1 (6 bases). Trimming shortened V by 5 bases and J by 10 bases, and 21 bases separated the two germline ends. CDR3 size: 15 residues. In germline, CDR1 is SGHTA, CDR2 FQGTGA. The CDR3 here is CASSPSGTRIGEQFF. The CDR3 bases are TGTGCCAGCAGCCCCTCCGGGACACGGATCGGCGAGCAGTTCTTC.

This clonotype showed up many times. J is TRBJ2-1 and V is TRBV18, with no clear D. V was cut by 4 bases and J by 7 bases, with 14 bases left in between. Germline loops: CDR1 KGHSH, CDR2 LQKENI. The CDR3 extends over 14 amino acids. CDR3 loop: CASSQSTSGNEQFF. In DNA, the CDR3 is TGTGCCAGCTCACAATCGACTTCCGGGAATGAGCAGTTCTTC.

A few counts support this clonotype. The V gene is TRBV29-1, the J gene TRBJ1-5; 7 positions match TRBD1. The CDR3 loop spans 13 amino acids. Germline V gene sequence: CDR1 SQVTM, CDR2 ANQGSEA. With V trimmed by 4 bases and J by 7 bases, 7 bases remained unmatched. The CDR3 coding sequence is TGCAGCGTTGGATCACAGGGGAAGCAGCCCCAGCATTTT. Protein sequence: CSVGSQGKQPQHF.

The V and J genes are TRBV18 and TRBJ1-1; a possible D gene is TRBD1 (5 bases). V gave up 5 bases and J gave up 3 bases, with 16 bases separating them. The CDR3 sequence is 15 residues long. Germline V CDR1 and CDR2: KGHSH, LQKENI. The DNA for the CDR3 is TGTGCCAGCTCAGGAGCACCGGGACCCGACACTGAAGCTTTCTTT. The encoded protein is CASSGAPGPDTEAFF. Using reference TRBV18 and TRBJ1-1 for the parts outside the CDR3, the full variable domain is NAGVMQNPRHLVRRRGQEARLRCSPMKGHSHVYWYRQLPEEGLKFMVYLQKENIIDESGMPKERFSAEFPKEGPSILRIQQVVRGDSAAYFCASSGAPGPDTEAFFGQGTRLTVV.

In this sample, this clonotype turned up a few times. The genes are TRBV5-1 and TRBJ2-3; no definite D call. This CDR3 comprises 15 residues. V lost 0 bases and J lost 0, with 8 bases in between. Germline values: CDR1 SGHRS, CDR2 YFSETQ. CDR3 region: CASSLEAFSTDTQYF. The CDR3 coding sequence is TGCGCCAGCAGCTTGGAGGCGTTTAGCACAGATACGCAGTATTTT.